The 19 T cell receptor beta chains listed next were all sequenced from one sample in a study of molecular identifiers for immune sequencing clone quantification. TCRdb re-derived calls from the PCR reads in MiXCR, one entry per CDR3 protein. The sample lists about 320,000 distinct CDR3 sequences; roughly a quarter were seen once. The sequencing input was naive CD8+ T cells from blood, with Jurkat cell RNA spiked in. Indicated subset: FACS-sorted CD8+CD4-CCR7+CD45RA+ naive T cells. The origin of the receptors is a human donor in good health. Some libraries in this study had Jurkat cell RNA spiked in.

This clonotype came up once. The junction and the germline gene differ at one end; a read error may be behind it. This sequence joins TRBV27 and TRBJ1-2; D gene uncertain. The CDR3 totals 14 residues. Germline V gives CDR1 MNHEY, CDR2 SMNVEV (reference sequence). This CDR3 is CASSKTSPNHGYTF. CDR3 sequence (DNA): TGTGCCAGCAGTAAGACATCACCTAACCATGGCTACACCTTC.

A remark on this clonotype: This may come from a read error, since a much larger clone is one base off. The genes are TRBV6-5 and TRBJ2-2; no firm D call. The CDR3 length is 14 residues. V lost 5 bases, J lost 8 bases, and 15 bases lay in between. Germline-derived CDR1 and CDR2 are MNHEY and SVGAGI. CDR3: CASSATGFAGELFF. CDR3 nucleotide sequence: TGTGCCAGCAGTGCCACCGGGTTTGCGGGGGAGCTGTTTTTT.

Turning to this clonotype: A much larger clone lies one base from this, so it may be a read error. The chain combines TRBV6-5 with TRBJ1-1; 9 bases align to TRBD1. Per the germline V gene, CDR1 is MNHEY and CDR2 is SVGAGI. The CDR3 contains 14 residues. CDR3 sequence: CASRPGQGSTEASF. The CDR3 nucleotides are TGTGCCAGCAGGCCGGGACAGGGTAGCACTGAAGCTTCCTTT.

This CDR3 reads CASSSSDPNSYNEQFF. The CDR3 bases are TGTGCCAGCAGCTCGTCCGATCCGAACTCCTACAATGAGCAGTTCTTC. The gene calls are TRBV11-1 and TRBJ2-1; D unresolved. Trimming stripped 4 bases from V and 0 bases from J, with 13 bases between. The CDR3 sequence is 16 residues long. Germline lookup yields CDR1 SGHAT and CDR2 FQDESV (reference sequence). Drawing the rest from reference TRBV11-1 and TRBJ2-1, the complete variable domain is EAEVAQSPRYKITEKSQAVAFWCDPISGHATLYWYRQILGQGPELLVQFQDESVVDDSQLPKDRFSAERLKGVDSTLKIQPAELGDSAMYLCASSSSDPNSYNEQFFGPGTRLTVL.

This clonotype showed up many times. The chain carries TRBV28 and TRBJ1-4; TRBD1 is a possible D gene (6 bases). Per germline, CDR1 MDHEN and CDR2 SYDVKM. The CDR3 runs to 14 residues. Between the trimmed V and J ends, which lost 6 bases and 8 bases, there was a span of 16 bases. The CDR3 region has the DNA TGTGCCAGCAGGGAAGGGACAAACGACGAAAAACTGTTTTTT. Encoded protein: CASREGTNDEKLFF.

There are a few counts of this clonotype. V and J are TRBV20-1 and TRBJ2-5, with 15 bases identical to TRBD2. The CDR3 totals 16 residues. Germline V CDR1 and CDR2: DFQATT, SNEGSKA (reference sequence). Trimming took 0 bases from V and 7 from J; bases not matched to a gene: 6. CDR3 residues: CSARDLGLAGGRTQYF. CDR3 bases: TGCAGTGCTAGAGATCTCGGACTAGCGGGGGGGCGGACCCAGTACTTC.

A note on this clonotype: A much bigger clone sits one base away, suggesting this may be a read error. The V gene is TRBV29-1, the J gene TRBJ2-2, with 7 bases aligning to TRBD2. Germline assignment: CDR1 SQVTM and CDR2 ANQGSEA. The CDR3 totals 15 residues. CDR3 sequence reads: CSVAPPSGNTRELFF. CDR3 in DNA: TGCAGCGTTGCCCCCCCAAGCGGGAACACCAGGGAGCTGTTTTTT.

This clonotype was seen repeatedly, ten times or more. This chain joins TRBV7-9 and TRBJ2-7; TRBD1 is a possible D gene (5 bases). Germline lookup yields CDR1 SEHNR and CDR2 FQNEAQ (reference sequence). CDR3 length: 15 amino acids. The germline V and J ends were trimmed by 2 bases and 3 bases, with 14 bases remaining between them. For the CDR3, the DNA is TGTGCCAGCAGCTTATACCGACAGACTGACTACGAGCAGTACTTC. Translating it yields CASSLYRQTDYEQYF.

Points on this clonotype: This is likely a read error, given that the CDR3 carries no conserved phenylalanine or tryptophan at its end. The chain combines TRBV13 with TRBJ2-3; 7 bases are a match to TRBD1. Trimming took 3 bases from V and 0 from J; bases not matched to a gene: 12. CDR3 length equals 18 residues. Germline values: CDR1 PRHDT, CDR2 FYEKMQ (reference sequence). Written as DNA, the CDR3 is TGTGCCAGCAGCTTTGGGACAGCCGAAGATCCTAGCACAGATACGCAGTATCTT. This gives the protein CASSFGTAEDPSTDTQYL.

As concerns this clonotype: A much larger clone lies one base from this, so it may be a read error. Given the absence of the conserved phenylalanine or tryptophan at the CDR3 end, a read error is likely. J is TRBJ2-3 and V is TRBV5-1; D could derive from TRBD1 or TRBD2 (6 bases each). Per the germline V gene, CDR1 is SGHRS and CDR2 is YFSETQ. V was pared by 0 bases and J by 3 bases, with 14 bases between. The CDR3 is made up of 16 amino acids. The CDR3 coding sequence is TGCGCCAGCAGCTTGGAGTGGGGGGCGGTAACAGATACGCAGTATTCT. The encoded protein is CASSLEWGAVTDTQYS.

CDR3 nucleotides: TGCGCCAGCAGCTCCCGGGCCCAGGGCAATGAGCAGTTCTTC. It encodes CASSSRAQGNEQFF. This sequence joins TRBV4-3 and TRBJ2-1, with D possibly matching TRBD1 (5 bases). This CDR3 has 14 amino acids. Trimming took off 5 bases at V and 6 bases at J, with 14 bases between the two ends. The V gene's germline CDR1 is LGHNA and CDR2 YSLEER.

This clonotype has only a few counts. The chain has TRBV6-2 or TRBV6-3 and TRBJ1-5; D may be TRBD1 (5 bases). The germline V and J ends were trimmed by 5 bases and 11 bases, with 16 bases remaining between them. This CDR3 is 13 amino acids long. Germline CDR1 reads MNHEY; CDR2 reads SVGEGT. CDR3 in DNA: TGTGCCAGCAGTCCCCGGCAGGGCTGGTCCCAGCATTTT. It yields the protein CASSPRQGWSQHF.

This clonotype was found a few times. The chain couples TRBV10-3 to TRBJ2-7; 8 nucleotides match TRBD1. The CDR3 is 14 amino acids. CDR1 is ENHRY and CDR2 is SYGVKD in the germline V gene. Trimming removed 2 bases from V and 1 base from J; junction bases left unmatched: 1. The CDR3 sequence: CAISEDRGSYEQYF. CDR3 sequence (DNA): TGTGCCATCAGTGAGGACAGGGGTTCCTACGAGCAGTACTTC.

Many counts were recorded for this clonotype. The V gene is TRBV4-1, the J gene TRBJ2-1, with D possibly matching TRBD1 (5 bases). This CDR3 is built from 13 residues. Trimming took 3 bases from V and 7 from J, leaving 10 bases between them. Germline CDR1 and CDR2: MGHRA and YSYEKL. CDR3 loop: CASSHPDRNEQFF. For the CDR3, the DNA is TGCGCCAGCAGCCATCCTGACAGAAATGAGCAGTTCTTC.

This clonotype was seen at least ten times. The V call is TRBV4-1, the J call TRBJ2-7; 8 bases fit TRBD1. The length of the CDR3 is 15 residues. From germline, CDR1 is MGHRA and CDR2 YSYEKL. J lost 7 bases, V lost 0 bases, and 8 bases had no gene match. The CDR3 loop reads CASSQDPGQGREQYF. For the CDR3, the DNA is TGCGCCAGCAGCCAAGATCCCGGACAGGGTCGGGAGCAGTACTTC.

The chain has TRBV2 and TRBJ1-2; 8 bases are shared with TRBD1. This CDR3 has 16 amino acids. The germline V gene has CDR1 SNHLY and CDR2 FYNNEI. Trimming took 8 bases from V and 4 from J; bases not matched to a gene: 15. Written as DNA, the CDR3 is TGTGCCAGCGGAGAACGTGGGGCAGGGGGCACCTATGGCTACACCTTC. This translates into CASGERGAGGTYGYTF.

A note on this clonotype: Since a much larger clone is just one base distant, this may be a read error. The chain employs TRBV7-9 and TRBJ2-3; perhaps TRBD1 as D (6 bases). CDR3 size: 15 residues. Germline V gene lookup returns CDR1 SEHNR and CDR2 FQNEAQ (reference sequence). CDR3 protein: CASSIQTGPTNTQYF. CDR3 nucleotides: TGTGCCAGCAGCATCCAGACAGGACCCACAAATACGCAGTATTTT. The full variable domain, completed using reference TRBV7-9 and TRBJ2-3, is DTGVSQNPRHKITKRGQNVTFRCDPISEHNRLYWYRQTLGQGPEFLTYFQNEAQLEKSRLLSDRFSAERPKGSFSTLEIQRTEQGDSAMYLCASSIQTGPTNTQYFGPGTRLTVL.

This clonotype was recorded at least ten times. This chain joins TRBV6-5 and TRBJ2-7; 7 bases are shared with TRBD1. Trimming took 6 bases from V and 3 from J; bases not matched to a gene: 11. CDR3 length equals 15 residues. Germline V CDR1 and CDR2: MNHEY, SVGAGI. CDR3: CASSRTRDSYYEQYF. CDR3 coding DNA: TGTGCCAGCAGCCGTACGAGGGACAGCTACTACGAGCAGTACTTC.

Concerning this clonotype itself: A read error may explain this, as a much larger clone is one base away. The chain couples TRBV2 to TRBJ2-7, with unresolved D. Germline V gives CDR1 SNHLY, CDR2 FYNNEI. The CDR3 sequence is 12 residues long. Trimming removed 4 bases from V and 1 base from J, with 5 bases in between. The CDR3 DNA sequence: TGTGCCAGCAGTGGAGTGTCCTACGAGCAGTACTTC. It specifies CASSGVSYEQYF.